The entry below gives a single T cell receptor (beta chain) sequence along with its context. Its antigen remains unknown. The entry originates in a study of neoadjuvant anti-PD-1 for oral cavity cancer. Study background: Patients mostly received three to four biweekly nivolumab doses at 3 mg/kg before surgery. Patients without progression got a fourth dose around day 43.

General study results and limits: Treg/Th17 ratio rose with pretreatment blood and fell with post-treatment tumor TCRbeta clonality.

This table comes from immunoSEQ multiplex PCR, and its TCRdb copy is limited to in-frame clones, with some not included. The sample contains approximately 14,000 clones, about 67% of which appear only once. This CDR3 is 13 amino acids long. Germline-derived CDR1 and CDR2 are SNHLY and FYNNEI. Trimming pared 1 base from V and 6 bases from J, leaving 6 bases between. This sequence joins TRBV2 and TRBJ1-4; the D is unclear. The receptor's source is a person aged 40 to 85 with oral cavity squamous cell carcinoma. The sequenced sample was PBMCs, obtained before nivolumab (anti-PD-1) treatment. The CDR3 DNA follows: TGTGCCAGCAGTGAAGGGCTCGATGAAAAACTGTTTTTT. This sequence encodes CASSEGLDEKLFF.